The 32 T cell receptor beta chains given below trace back to one sample, sequenced in a study of blood T cell repertoires in COVID-19. The method was immunoSEQ multiplex PCR; TCRdb's version includes in-frame clones alone and lacks a portion of them. The profile covers about 140,000 clones, with less than 90% appearing a single time and more than 2% taken by the ten largest. Sample: peripheral blood. These receptors were obtained from a human donor with COVID-19, enrolled during active disease. The donor label of this sample is uncertain.

The chain couples TRBV7-9 to TRBJ2-7, with a tentative D call TRBD2 (5 bases). Germline loops: CDR1 SEHNR, CDR2 FQNEAQ (reference sequence). Trimming cost V 5 bases and J 3 bases, with 11 bases left between them. This CDR3 region has 13 residues. CDR3 amino acids: CASSKRESYEQYF. The CDR3 bases are TGTGCCAGCAGCAAAAGGGAGAGCTACGAGCAGTACTTC.

Details on this clone: The identical CDR3 is also encoded by other nucleotide sequences in the sample. The DNA for the CDR3 is TGTGCCAGCAGCCTCCAGGGGGGTGGGCAGCCCCAGCATTTT. Translated, it gives CASSLQGGGQPQHF. The chain carries TRBV3-1 (or the pseudogene TRBV3-2) and TRBJ1-5; 7 nucleotides align to TRBD1. The CDR3 covers 14 residues. With 4 bases clipped from V and 7 bases from J, the junction kept 7 bases outside the gene matches. The V gene's germline CDR1 is LGHDT and CDR2 YNNKEL (reference sequence).

This rearrangement joins TRBV7-3 to TRBJ1-1, with 7 positions matching TRBD1. The ends lost 5 bases at V and 5 bases at J; junction bases unmatched: 11. Germline V gene data show CDR1 as SGHTA and CDR2 as FQGTGA. The CDR3 contains 15 residues. CDR3 sequence: CASSPNRQGGTEAFF. The CDR3 DNA follows: TGTGCCAGCAGCCCAAATAGACAGGGCGGTACTGAAGCTTTCTTT. The variable domain in full, completed from reference TRBV7-3 and TRBJ1-1, reads GAGVSQTPSNKVTEKGKYVELRCDPISGHTALYWYRQSLGQGPEFLIYFQGTGAADDSGLPNDRFFAVRPEGSVSTLKIQRTERGDSAVYLCASSPNRQGGTEAFFGQGTRLTVV.

V is TRBV19 and J is TRBJ2-7, with D perhaps TRBD2 (5 bases). V shed 5 bases and J shed 3 bases, with 20 bases lying between them. The CDR3 totals 16 residues. Germline-derived CDR1 and CDR2 are LNHDA and SQIVND (reference sequence). CDR3 bases: TGTGCCAGTAGTCCCTCCTCCGGGATAGCCGGCTACGAGCAGTACTTC. The encoded protein is CASSPSSGIAGYEQYF.

This chain links TRBV5-1 with TRBJ2-5; TRBD2 matches at 8 bases. Losses at the gene ends were 6 bases for V and 5 bases for J; bases not matched to a gene: 9. The CDR3 covers 14 residues. Germline V CDR1 and CDR2: SGHRS, YFSETQ. CDR3 region: CASTPLRGGETQYF. In nucleotides, the CDR3 is TGCGCCAGCACCCCCCTTCGGGGGGGGGAGACCCAGTACTTC. Using reference TRBV5-1 and TRBJ2-5 for the parts outside the CDR3, the full variable domain is KAGVTQTPRYLIKTRGQQVTLSCSPISGHRSVSWYQQTPGQGLQFLFEYFSETQRNKGNFPGRFSGRQFSNSRSEMNVSTLELGDSALYLCASTPLRGGETQYFGPGTRLLVL.

This clone was recorded once. The chain couples TRBV10-3 to TRBJ2-5, with a possible D match to TRBD1 (6 bases). There are 16 residues in the CDR3. Per germline, CDR1 ENHRY and CDR2 SYGVKD. V lost 2 bases, J lost 2 bases, and 15 bases lay in between. This chain's CDR3 is CAISEGAGVIQETQYF. In DNA form, the CDR3 reads TGTGCCATCAGTGAGGGCGCAGGGGTAATTCAAGAGACCCAGTACTTC.

This clone came up a few times. This CDR3 reads CASSTGSSSTPLHF. The CDR3, as DNA: TGTGCCAGTAGTACCGGGAGCTCCTCGACACCCCTCCACTTT. The V call is TRBV19, the J call TRBJ1-6; D not certain. Germline CDR1 is LNHDA and CDR2 is SQIVND (reference sequence). The CDR3 runs 14 residues. V lost 4 bases to trimming and J lost 11 bases, with 15 bases between them. Looking up the rest from reference TRBV19 and TRBJ1-6 gives the full variable domain: DGGITQSPKYLFRKEGQNVTLSCEQNLNHDAMYWYRQDPGQGLRLIYYSQIVNDFQKGDIAEGYSVSREKKESFPLTVTSAQKNPTAFYLCASSTGSSSTPLHFGNGTRLTVT.

This clone was seen a few times. V and J are TRBV4-2 and TRBJ1-3, with TRBD1 matching 8 bases. J lost 3 bases, V lost 3 bases, and 4 bases had no gene match. The CDR3 has 15 amino acids. In germline, CDR1 is LGHNA, CDR2 YNFKEQ. The CDR3: CASSHQGASGNTIYF. The DNA for the CDR3 is TGTGCCAGCAGCCACCAGGGGGCAAGTGGAAACACCATATATTTT.

This chain joins TRBV5-1 and TRBJ1-5; no clear D. From germline, CDR1 is SGHRS and CDR2 YFSETQ. CDR3 length equals 14 residues. The germline V and J ends were trimmed by 4 bases and 2 bases, with 10 bases remaining between them. The CDR3 region is CASSPRGGNQPQHF. The CDR3 coding sequence is TGCGCCAGCAGCCCGCGAGGTGGCAATCAGCCCCAGCATTTT.

The rearrangement joins TRBV7-2 to TRBJ1-6; D may be TRBD1 (6 bases). CDR1 SGHTA and CDR2 FQGNSA come from the germline V gene. V was trimmed by 4 bases and J by 9 bases, leaving 22 bases between them. The CDR3 is made up of 17 amino acids. CDR3 in amino acids: CASSSRPGQKYASPLHF. CDR3 DNA: TGTGCCAGCAGCTCCCGCCCGGGACAAAAATACGCTTCACCCCTCCACTTT.

The chain recombines TRBV4-2 with TRBJ2-7; D gene unclear. Trimming stripped 2 bases from V and 5 bases from J, with 7 bases between. The CDR3 spans 12 residues. CDR1 and CDR2 (germline): LGHNA, YNFKEQ. The CDR3 reads CASSQFTDEQYF. CDR3 sequence (DNA): TGTGCCAGCAGCCAATTCACAGACGAGCAGTACTTC.

The chain joins TRBV19 to TRBJ2-7, with 9 bases identical to TRBD1. V was clipped by 6 bases and J by 2 bases; unmatched bases: 5. The CDR3 consists of 14 residues. Germline V gene sequence: CDR1 LNHDA, CDR2 SQIVND (reference sequence). CDR3 sequence: CASRRRQGAYEQYF. The CDR3 nucleotides are TGTGCCAGTAGACGCCGACAGGGGGCCTACGAGCAGTACTTC. The complete variable domain, with remaining parts taken from reference TRBV19 and TRBJ2-7, reads DGGITQSPKYLFRKEGQNVTLSCEQNLNHDAMYWYRQDPGQGLRLIYYSQIVNDFQKGDIAEGYSVSREKKESFPLTVTSAQKNPTAFYLCASRRRQGAYEQYFGPGTRLTVT.

For the CDR3, the DNA is TGTGCCACCAGTGATTTCGGGGGATCCTACAATGAGCAGTTCTTC. It encodes CATSDFGGSYNEQFF. The chain joins TRBV24-1 to TRBJ2-1; maybe TRBD2 (6 bases). Trimming removed 1 base from V and 1 base from J, with 7 bases in between. CDR3 length equals 15 residues. From germline, CDR1 is KGHDR and CDR2 SFDVKD.

This chain uses TRBV28 with TRBJ1-4; 8 nucleotides align to TRBD1. The CDR3 runs to 15 residues. The V gene end was trimmed by 3 bases and the J gene end by 5 bases; junction bases not matched to a gene: 5. Germline lookup yields CDR1 MDHEN and CDR2 SYDVKM. CDR3 DNA: TGTGCCAGCAGTTTTGGGGGACAGGAGAATGAAAAACTGTTTTTT. Its translation: CASSFGGQENEKLFF.

The genes are TRBV19 and TRBJ1-2; D perhaps matches TRBD1 (5 bases). V was trimmed by 1 base and J by 8 bases, leaving 17 bases between them. This CDR3 has 15 residues. Germline V CDR1 and CDR2: LNHDA, SQIVND (reference sequence). The CDR3 is CASSIVRGGPGGYTF. DNA of the CDR3: TGTGCCAGTAGTATAGTAAGGGGTGGACCCGGGGGCTACACCTTC.

The CDR3: CASSPYGTADYGYTF. The CDR3, as DNA: TGTGCCAGCTCACCTTATGGGACAGCTGATTATGGCTACACCTTC. The rearrangement links TRBV18 to TRBJ1-2, with TRBD1 identical over 7 bases. This CDR3 contains 15 residues. The trim removed 3 bases at V and 5 bases at J, leaving 9 bases unmatched. Germline CDR1 and CDR2: KGHSH and LQKENI.

The CDR3 is CASDRGVGETQYF. The DNA of the CDR3 is TGTGCCAGTGACAGGGGGGTGGGAGAGACCCAGTACTTC. V is TRBV6-5 and J is TRBJ2-5, with 9 positions matching TRBD1. Trimming cost V 9 bases and J 4 bases; bases outside gene matches: 6. CDR3 length equals 13 residues. Germline lookup yields CDR1 MNHEY and CDR2 SVGAGI.

This clone was recorded only once. The chain recombines TRBV15 with TRBJ1-2, with 10 bases lining up with TRBD1. V shed 1 base and J 4 bases; nucleotides not matched to a gene: 3. The length of the CDR3 is 15 residues. Germline V gene lookup returns CDR1 LNHNV and CDR2 YYDKDF (reference sequence). CDR3: CATSRARQGAYGYTF. As DNA, the CDR3 is TGTGCCACCAGCAGAGCGCGACAGGGGGCCTATGGCTACACCTTC.

V usage is TRBV5-4 and J usage is TRBJ2-5; TRBD2 aligns across 15 bases. The V gene's germline CDR1 is SGHNT and CDR2 YYREEE (reference sequence). The CDR3 is made up of 20 amino acids. With 4 bases clipped from V and 2 bases from J, the junction kept 15 bases outside the gene matches. The CDR3 bases are TGTGCCAGCAGCCCTAACCGTCCCGGGACTAGCGGGGGGAGTCAAGAGACCCAGTACTTC. This gives the protein CASSPNRPGTSGGSQETQYF.

This clone was recorded once. This rearrangement joins TRBV11-3 to TRBJ2-3; 11 bases line up with TRBD2. In germline, CDR1 is SGHNT, CDR2 YENEEA. The trim removed 8 bases at V and 3 bases at J, leaving 7 bases unmatched. This CDR3 is 15 amino acids long. The chain's CDR3 is CASRVSGRVTDTQYF. The CDR3 DNA reads as TGTGCCAGCCGGGTTAGCGGGAGGGTGACAGATACGCAGTATTTT. The full variable domain, with the rest looked up from reference TRBV11-3 and TRBJ2-3, is EAGVVQSPRYKIIEKKQPVAFWCNPISGHNTLYWYLQNLGQGPELLIRYENEEAVDDSQLPKDRFSAERLKGVDSTLKIQPAELGDSAVYLCASRVSGRVTDTQYFGPGTRLTVL.

This chain uses TRBV5-1 with TRBJ2-7; 7 bases line up with TRBD1. The CDR3 covers 15 residues. Germline trimming cut 0 bases from V and 0 bases from J; bases unmatched to any gene: 3. CDR1 and CDR2 (germline): SGHRS, YFSETQ. This CDR3 reads CASSLGGGASYEQYF. CDR3 DNA sequence: TGCGCCAGCAGCTTGGGAGGGGGCGCCTCCTACGAGCAGTACTTC.

This clone was recorded a few times. The chain combines TRBV5-1 with TRBJ1-6; 9 bases are shared with TRBD1. Germline assignment: CDR1 SGHRS and CDR2 YFSETQ. CDR3 length equals 15 residues. V was pared by 3 bases and J by 10 bases, with 8 bases of the junction left unmatched. The CDR3 protein is CASSWAQGADSPLHF. The CDR3 nucleotides are TGCGCCAGCAGCTGGGCACAGGGGGCTGACTCACCCCTCCACTTT. The variable domain in full, completed from reference TRBV5-1 and TRBJ1-6, reads KAGVTQTPRYLIKTRGQQVTLSCSPISGHRSVSWYQQTPGQGLQFLFEYFSETQRNKGNFPGRFSGRQFSNSRSEMNVSTLELGDSALYLCASSWAQGADSPLHFGNGTRLTVT.

The J gene is TRBJ1-1, the V gene TRBV4-2, with TRBD1 identical over 7 bases. Per germline, CDR1 LGHNA and CDR2 YNFKEQ. This CDR3 comprises 15 residues. With 3 bases clipped from V and 3 bases from J, the junction kept 7 bases outside the gene matches. This CDR3 reads CASSQTGSRDTEAFF. The CDR3 DNA reads TGTGCCAGCAGCCAGACAGGGTCTCGGGACACTGAAGCTTTCTTT.

V usage is TRBV19 and J usage is TRBJ1-1; possible D gene TRBD1, 5 bases. This CDR3 contains 14 residues. Germline CDR1 LNHDA, CDR2 SQIVND (reference sequence). Trimming removed 1 base at V and 4 bases at J, with 10 bases between. The CDR3 coding sequence is TGTGCCAGTAGTATAGCCAGGGAAGGCACTGAAGCTTTCTTT. It yields the protein CASSIAREGTEAFF.

The genes are TRBV19 and TRBJ1-2; 10 positions agree with TRBD1. CDR1 and CDR2 from the germline V gene are LNHDA and SQIVND (reference sequence). CDR3 length equals 16 residues. The V segment lost 5 bases and the J segment 8 bases; nucleotides outside the gene matches: 14. This chain's CDR3 is CASSDPPGTGDFGYTF. CDR3 in DNA: TGTGCCAGTAGTGATCCCCCCGGGACAGGGGACTTCGGCTACACCTTC.

The chain carries TRBV6-6 and TRBJ1-2, with 7 bases matching TRBD1. V shed 5 bases, J shed 3 bases, and the junction held 3 bases outside the gene matches. The CDR3 consists of 13 residues. Germline values: CDR1 MNHNY, CDR2 SVGAGI (reference sequence). CDR3 sequence: CASSAGTDYGYTF. The CDR3 DNA sequence: TGTGCCAGCAGTGCCGGGACAGACTATGGCTACACCTTC.

V and J are TRBV18 and TRBJ1-1, with a possible D match to TRBD1 (6 bases). CDR1 is KGHSH and CDR2 is LQKENI in the germline V gene. V was clipped by 2 bases and J by 8 bases, with 12 bases between them. This CDR3 spans 13 amino acids. The CDR3 is CASSPGGGEEAFF. CDR3 DNA sequence: TGTGCCAGCTCACCAGGCGGGGGCGAAGAAGCTTTCTTT.

The chain couples TRBV28 to TRBJ1-6; perhaps TRBD1 as D (5 bases). The CDR3 covers 15 residues. Germline V gene sequence: CDR1 MDHEN, CDR2 SYDVKM. V was shortened by 2 bases and J by 10 bases, with 15 bases between the two germline ends. The chain's CDR3 is CASSLMVRVESPLHF. CDR3 sequence (DNA): TGTGCCAGCAGTTTAATGGTCAGGGTGGAGTCACCCCTCCACTTT.

CDR3 region: CASMRTSGGLGELFF. The CDR3 DNA follows: TGTGCCAGCATGAGGACTAGCGGGGGCCTCGGGGAGCTGTTTTTT. The chain has TRBV2 and TRBJ2-2; TRBD2 agrees at 13 bases. Unmatched junction bases numbered 6, after V lost 7 bases and J lost 7 bases. Germline CDR1 SNHLY, CDR2 FYNNEI. CDR3 length: 15 residues.

This clone was detected once. CDR3 sequence: CASSFLSGGEETQYF. The CDR3, as DNA: TGTGCCAGCAGCTTCCTTAGCGGGGGGGAAGAGACCCAGTACTTC. The chain joins TRBV7-7 to TRBJ2-5; 11 positions agree with TRBD2. Germline lookup yields CDR1 SSHAT and CDR2 FNYEAQ (reference sequence). The CDR3 is made up of 15 amino acids. J gave up 3 bases and V 3 bases, and 3 bases lay outside the gene matches.

This clone was detected once. The chain joins TRBV30 to TRBJ1-6, with TRBD1 identical over 7 bases. Germline values: CDR1 GTSNPN, CDR2 SVGIG (reference sequence). With V trimmed by 2 bases and J by 8 bases, 9 bases remained unmatched. This CDR3 has 15 amino acids. CDR3 in DNA: TGTGCCTGGAGTAGACAGGGTTTAGCGGATTCACCCCTCCACTTT. Translating it yields CAWSRQGLADSPLHF.

The chain is built from TRBV6-5 and TRBJ2-1; 16 bases match TRBD2. Germline-derived CDR1 and CDR2 are MNHEY and SVGAGI. This CDR3 spans 16 amino acids. V dropped 2 bases and J dropped 9; count of bases not matched to a gene: 4. Written as DNA, the CDR3 is TGTGCCAGCAGTTACGGGACTAGCGGGGGGGGCGGTGAGCAGTTCTTC. As protein: CASSYGTSGGGGEQFF.